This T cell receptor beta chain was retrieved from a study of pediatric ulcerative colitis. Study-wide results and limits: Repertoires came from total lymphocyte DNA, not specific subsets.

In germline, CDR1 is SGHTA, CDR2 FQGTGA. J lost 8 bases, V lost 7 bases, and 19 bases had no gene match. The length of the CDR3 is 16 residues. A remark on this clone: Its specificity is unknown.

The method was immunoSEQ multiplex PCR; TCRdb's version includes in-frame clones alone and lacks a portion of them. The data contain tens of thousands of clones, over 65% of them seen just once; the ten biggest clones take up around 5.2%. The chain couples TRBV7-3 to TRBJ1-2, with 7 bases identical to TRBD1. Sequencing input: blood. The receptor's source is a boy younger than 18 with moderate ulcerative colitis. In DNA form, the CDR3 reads TGTGCCAGCAATTTGGAGACAGGGCATCGTGGGACGGGCTACACCTTC. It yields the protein CASNLETGHRGTGYTF.